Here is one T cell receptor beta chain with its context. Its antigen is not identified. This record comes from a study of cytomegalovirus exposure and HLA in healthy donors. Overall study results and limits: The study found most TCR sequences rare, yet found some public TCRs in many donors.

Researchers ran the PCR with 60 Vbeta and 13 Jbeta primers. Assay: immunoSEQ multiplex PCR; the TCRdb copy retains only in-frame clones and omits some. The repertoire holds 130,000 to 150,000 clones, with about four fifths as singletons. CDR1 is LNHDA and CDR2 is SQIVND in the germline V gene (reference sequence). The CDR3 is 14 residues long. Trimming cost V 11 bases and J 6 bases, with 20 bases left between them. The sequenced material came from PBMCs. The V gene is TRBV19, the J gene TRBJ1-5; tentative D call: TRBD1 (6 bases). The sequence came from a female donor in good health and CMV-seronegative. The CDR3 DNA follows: TGTGCCTCCAGTATATACAGGGCTAGTCAGCCCCAGCATTTT. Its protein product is CASSIYRASQPQHF.